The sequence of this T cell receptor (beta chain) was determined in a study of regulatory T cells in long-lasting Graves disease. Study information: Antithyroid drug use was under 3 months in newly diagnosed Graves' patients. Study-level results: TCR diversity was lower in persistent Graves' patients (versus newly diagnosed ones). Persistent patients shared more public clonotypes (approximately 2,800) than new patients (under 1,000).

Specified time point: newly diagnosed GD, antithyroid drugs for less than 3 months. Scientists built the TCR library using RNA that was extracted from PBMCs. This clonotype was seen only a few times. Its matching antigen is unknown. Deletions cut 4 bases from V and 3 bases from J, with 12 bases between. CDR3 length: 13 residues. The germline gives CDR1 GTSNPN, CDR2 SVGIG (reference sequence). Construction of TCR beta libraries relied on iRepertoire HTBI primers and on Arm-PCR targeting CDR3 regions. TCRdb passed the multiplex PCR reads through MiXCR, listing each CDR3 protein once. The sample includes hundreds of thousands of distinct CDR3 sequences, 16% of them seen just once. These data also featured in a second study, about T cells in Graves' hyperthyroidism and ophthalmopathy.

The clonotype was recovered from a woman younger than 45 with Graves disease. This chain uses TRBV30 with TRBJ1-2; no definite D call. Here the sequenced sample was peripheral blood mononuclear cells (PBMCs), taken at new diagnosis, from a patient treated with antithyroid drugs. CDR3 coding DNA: TGTGCCTGGATAAAAGACTCATACTATGGCTACACCTTC. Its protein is CAWIKDSYYGYTF.